The 28 T cell receptor beta chains given below trace back to one sample, sequenced in a study of T-cell memory formation after mild COVID-19. TCRdb used MiXCR to reprocess the 5' RACE reads, holding one entry per CDR3 protein. The table shows around 450,000 distinct CDR3 sequences, with 20% to 25% occurring only once. The sample was PBMCs or a T cell subset sorted from them (not recorded which). The origin of the receptors is an adult woman who had mild COVID-19 (a few samples of this study predate the infection). Cell type and time point are not known.

CDR3 loop: CAIRDAGSYGYTF. The CDR3 bases are TGTGCCATCAGGGACGCAGGGAGCTATGGCTACACCTTC. This chain connects TRBV10-3 to TRBJ1-2, with TRBD1 as a possible D gene (5 bases). The V gene's germline CDR1 is ENHRY and CDR2 SYGVKD. The V and J ends lost 6 bases and 4 bases respectively, with 12 bases between them. There are 13 residues in the CDR3.

This clonotype turned up a few times. The chain carries TRBV6-6 and TRBJ2-3; TRBD2 matches at 13 bases. The CDR3 consists of 18 residues. The junction had 9 bases not matched to a gene; V was cut back by 3 bases and J by 3 bases. Germline V gene lookup returns CDR1 MNHNY and CDR2 SVGAGI (reference sequence). CDR3 sequence reads: CASSYIRGTSGITDTQYF. DNA of the CDR3: TGTGCCAGCAGTTATATTCGTGGGACTAGCGGGATAACAGATACGCAGTATTTT.

This clonotype was counted a few times. The chain combines TRBV19 with TRBJ1-1; 9 positions match TRBD1. The CDR3 totals 15 residues. Germline values: CDR1 LNHDA, CDR2 SQIVND (reference sequence). V lost 6 bases and J lost 5; bases outside the gene matches: 10. CDR3 protein: CASRTQQGAKTEAFF. The CDR3 DNA sequence: TGTGCCAGTAGGACCCAACAGGGGGCGAAGACTGAAGCTTTCTTT. The full variable domain, rest sourced from reference TRBV19 and TRBJ1-1, is DGGITQSPKYLFRKEGQNVTLSCEQNLNHDAMYWYRQDPGQGLRLIYYSQIVNDFQKGDIAEGYSVSREKKESFPLTVTSAQKNPTAFYLCASRTQQGAKTEAFFGQGTRLTVV.

This chain joins TRBV12-3 or TRBV12-4 and TRBJ1-5, with 7 bases matching TRBD1. There are 14 residues in the CDR3. Trimming cost V 2 bases and J 7 bases; bases outside gene matches: 5. The CDR3 is CASSLFQGGQPQHF. CDR3 DNA: TGTGCCAGCAGTTTATTCCAGGGGGGACAGCCCCAGCATTTT.

The chain is built from TRBV14 and TRBJ2-3; maybe TRBD2 (6 bases). The V gene lost 3 bases and the J gene lost 7 bases, with 8 bases spanning the gap. Looked up from germline, CDR1 is SGHDN and CDR2 is FVKESK. The CDR3 covers 12 residues. For the CDR3, the DNA is TGTGCCAGCAGCCAGGGGGGTTATACGCAGTATTTT. Translating gives CASSQGGYTQYF.

This clonotype was seen a few times. The chain recombines TRBV5-1 with TRBJ2-7; D is unresolved. With 5 bases removed from V and 0 bases from J, the gap between germline ends came to 9 bases. Germline V gives CDR1 SGHRS, CDR2 YFSETQ. The CDR3 has 13 residues. DNA for the CDR3: TGCGCCAGCAGGAGGCCTAGCTCCTACGAGCAGTACTTC. The encoded protein is CASRRPSSYEQYF.

The CDR3 is CASSQDGGAYEQYF. CDR3 coding DNA: TGTGCCAGCAGCCAGGACGGGGGGGCCTACGAGCAGTACTTC. This chain links TRBV7-2 with TRBJ2-7; 8 bases map to TRBD2. CDR1 and CDR2 from the germline V gene are SGHTA and FQGNSA. V lost 5 bases and J lost 2; bases outside the gene matches: 5. The CDR3 contains 14 residues.

The V and J genes are TRBV6-2 or TRBV6-3 and TRBJ2-7, with 11 bases lining up with TRBD1. This CDR3 has 16 amino acids. Germline trimming cut 2 bases from V and 6 bases from J; bases unmatched to any gene: 9. Germline loops: CDR1 MNHEY, CDR2 SVGEGT. The CDR3 DNA sequence: TGTGCCAGCAGTTACGGCGCTGGACAGGGGGCGGCCGAGCAGTACTTC. This codes for CASSYGAGQGAAEQYF.

Many counts were recorded for this clonotype. The rearrangement links TRBV20-1 to TRBJ2-1; TRBD1 matches at 7 bases. This CDR3 has 16 amino acids. Looked up from germline, CDR1 is DFQATT and CDR2 is SNEGSKA (reference sequence). J was trimmed by 0 bases and V by 4 bases; bases with no gene match: 9. The CDR3 spells CSAIHRGKSSYNEQFF. The CDR3 DNA follows: TGCAGTGCTATCCACAGGGGAAAAAGCTCCTACAATGAGCAGTTCTTC.

This clonotype was seen only a few times. The V call is TRBV7-9, the J call TRBJ1-1, with unresolved D. Germline lookup yields CDR1 SEHNR and CDR2 FQNEAQ (reference sequence). CDR3 size: 13 residues. Trimming removed 5 bases from V and 1 base from J, with 8 bases in between. The CDR3 loop is CASSDTPNTEAFF. As DNA, the CDR3 is TGTGCCAGCAGCGATACACCGAACACTGAAGCTTTCTTT.

This clonotype was found a few times. The chain is built from TRBV20-1 and TRBJ2-3; the match to TRBD2 covers 7 bases. The CDR3 has 16 amino acids. J gave up 1 base and V 3 bases, and 10 bases lay outside the gene matches. CDR1 is DFQATT and CDR2 is SNEGSKA in the germline V gene (reference sequence). CDR3: CSASGRFLKGTDTQYF. The CDR3 DNA reads TGCAGTGCTAGCGGGAGGTTCCTAAAGGGCACAGATACGCAGTATTTT.

The table lists this clonotype with a few counts. The V call is TRBV24-1, the J call TRBJ2-7; either TRBD1 or TRBD2 may fit D (5 bases each). Trimming cost V 3 bases and J 6 bases, with 11 bases left between them. The CDR3 extends over 13 amino acids. The germline V gene has CDR1 KGHDR and CDR2 SFDVKD. CDR3 amino acids: CATSDHGASEQYF. The CDR3 nucleotides are TGTGCCACCAGTGATCACGGGGCTAGCGAGCAGTACTTC.

This clonotype was found many times. The chain links TRBV12-3 or TRBV12-4 to TRBJ2-1; D perhaps matches TRBD2 (5 bases). CDR3 length: 14 amino acids. V was cut by 5 bases and J by 10 bases, with 18 bases left in between. The CDR3 sequence is CASSLPGLAREQFF. The DNA for the CDR3 is TGTGCCAGCAGTCTTCCGGGCCTAGCCCGGGAGCAGTTCTTC.

DNA for the CDR3: TGTGCCAGCAGCACCCGGACAGAGAACACTGAAGCTTTCTTT. Translated, it gives CASSTRTENTEAFF. The chain links TRBV9 to TRBJ1-1; tentative D call: TRBD1 (6 bases). V was trimmed by 4 bases and J by 1 base, leaving 11 bases between them. This CDR3 is built from 14 residues. Germline-derived CDR1 and CDR2 are SGDLS and YYNGEE.

This clonotype showed up many times. The chain is built from TRBV7-3 and TRBJ1-5, with D unclear. CDR1 is SGHTA, CDR2 FQGTGA, per germline. The CDR3 consists of 13 residues. Between the trimmed V and J ends, which lost 5 bases and 4 bases, there was a span of 9 bases. CDR3 DNA: TGTGCCAGCAGCGCCGCCCCTAATCAGCCCCAGCATTTT. This codes for CASSAAPNQPQHF.

The chain is built from TRBV29-1 and TRBJ2-1, with D perhaps TRBD1 (5 bases). CDR3 length equals 13 residues. Germline CDR1 reads SQVTM; CDR2 reads ANQGSEA. Trimming removed 7 bases from V and 2 bases from J, with 12 bases in between. As DNA, the CDR3 is TGCAGCGCCGAGCAGGGTACCTACAATGAGCAGTTCTTC. Its translation: CSAEQGTYNEQFF.

This chain links TRBV11-1 with TRBJ1-2, with 7 bases that match TRBD1. Germline V gives CDR1 SGHAT, CDR2 FQDESV (reference sequence). The CDR3 is 14 amino acids. The junction had 3 bases not matched to a gene; V was cut back by 5 bases and J by 0 bases. The CDR3 loop is CASSTGQSNYGYTF. CDR3 nucleotides: TGTGCCAGCAGCACGGGACAGTCTAACTATGGCTACACCTTC.

This chain connects TRBV7-3 to TRBJ2-5; the D is unclear. Trimming pared 4 bases from V and 1 base from J, leaving 7 bases between. CDR3 size: 13 residues. Germline V lookup: CDR1 SGHTA, CDR2 FQGTGA. CDR3 region: CASSSNFQETQYF. In DNA form, the CDR3 reads TGTGCCAGCAGCTCAAACTTCCAAGAGACCCAGTACTTC.

This clonotype was seen more than once but under ten times. The chain links TRBV11-2 to TRBJ2-3; D gene unclear. From germline, CDR1 is SGHAT and CDR2 FQNNGV. This CDR3 contains 15 residues. The V end was cut by 1 base, the J end by 2 bases, with 10 bases between. The CDR3 region is CASSLVAGPTDTQYF. CDR3 in DNA: TGTGCCAGCAGCTTAGTTGCAGGCCCCACAGATACGCAGTATTTT.

V and J are TRBV7-2 and TRBJ2-7; a possible D gene is TRBD2 (6 bases). V lost 6 bases and J lost 5, with 11 bases in between. This CDR3 has 12 residues. Germline V gene sequence: CDR1 SGHTA, CDR2 FQGNSA. This CDR3 reads CASSRLGHEQYF. CDR3 DNA sequence: TGTGCCAGCAGTCGACTAGGGCACGAGCAGTACTTC.

The chain is built from TRBV7-8 and TRBJ2-1; no reliable D call. Germline-derived CDR1 and CDR2 are SGHVS and FQNEAQ. V lost 5 bases and J lost 0, with 23 bases in between. This CDR3 region has 19 residues. CDR3 sequence reads: CASSPGGELPYSSYNEQFF. For the CDR3, the DNA is TGTGCCAGCAGCCCGGGCGGCGAGTTACCGTACAGCTCCTACAATGAGCAGTTCTTC.

The rearrangement joins TRBV19 to TRBJ1-1; D ambiguous. Germline-derived CDR1 and CDR2 are LNHDA and SQIVND (reference sequence). Trimming left V 6 bases short and J 8 bases short, with 19 bases between. CDR3 size: 14 residues. As DNA, the CDR3 is TGTGCCAGTAGATCGACCCCAACTGCGTCGGAAGCTTTCTTT. Its translation is CASRSTPTASEAFF.

The CDR3 protein is CASSLAGQGYETQYF. For the CDR3, the DNA is TGTGCCAGCAGTTTAGCGGGACAGGGGTACGAGACCCAGTACTTC. The chain couples TRBV12-3 or TRBV12-4 to TRBJ2-5, with 10 bases that match TRBD1. The CDR3 sequence is 15 residues long. V gave up 0 bases and J gave up 5 bases; unmatched junction bases: 3.

This chain uses TRBV12-3 or TRBV12-4 with TRBJ2-7, with 7 bases lining up with TRBD2. Trimming took 4 bases from V and 5 from J; bases not matched to a gene: 14. This CDR3 contains 16 residues. CDR3 sequence reads: CASSWGGRGQRDEQYF. CDR3 sequence (DNA): TGTGCCAGCAGTTGGGGGGGTCGCGGTCAGCGGGACGAGCAGTACTTC.

This CDR3 reads CASSRPGLLEQFF. The CDR3 nucleotides read TGTGCCAGCAGCCGCCCGGGACTCCTTGAGCAGTTCTTC. The chain couples TRBV5-5 to TRBJ2-1; tentative D call: TRBD2 (6 bases). Germline V CDR1 and CDR2: SGHKS, YYEKEE (reference sequence). V was trimmed by 4 bases and J by 9 bases, leaving 14 bases between them. The CDR3 has 13 amino acids.

V is TRBV19 and J is TRBJ2-3; the match to TRBD2 covers 7 bases. CDR1 is LNHDA and CDR2 is SQIVND in the germline V gene (reference sequence). After removal of 3 bases from V and 1 base from J, the junction contained 4 bases not matched to a gene. The CDR3 length is 15 residues. This CDR3 is CASSITAGGTDTQYF. The DNA for the CDR3 is TGTGCCAGTAGTATCACGGCGGGGGGCACAGATACGCAGTATTTT.

The table lists this clonotype with a few counts. This chain connects TRBV4-1 to TRBJ1-4; D possibly corresponds to TRBD1 (5 bases). Per germline, CDR1 MGHRA and CDR2 YSYEKL. There are 15 residues in the CDR3. Trimming cost V 3 bases and J 8 bases, with 16 bases left between them. The chain's CDR3 is CASSHRTGRGEKLFF. The DNA for the CDR3 is TGCGCCAGCAGCCATCGGACGGGTCGGGGCGAAAAACTGTTTTTT.

This chain uses TRBV7-9 with TRBJ1-1, with D uncertain. Germline V gene data show CDR1 as SEHNR and CDR2 as FQNEAQ (reference sequence). With 0 bases removed from V and 10 bases from J, the gap between germline ends came to 15 bases. The CDR3 consists of 14 residues. The CDR3 region has the DNA TGTGCCAGCAGCTTAGCCGACGGCCTGTGGGGAGCTTTCTTT. This translates into CASSLADGLWGAFF.